These T cell receptor beta chains were read from a single sample in a study of blood T cell repertoires in COVID-19. Sequencing was performed with immunoSEQ multiplex PCR; in TCRdb, only in-frame clones are kept and a portion is missing. The data contain approximately 60,000 clones, 80% to 90% of them seen just once; the ten biggest clones take up more than 2.5%. Material for sequencing was peripheral blood. The receptor set was obtained from a middle-aged man with active COVID-19. Each CDR3 is given with its conserved first and last residue. Each record gives: J gene, clone size, V gene, D gene, CDR3 protein, CDR3 DNA. A D gene is named only where the DNA matches it firmly. Clone size is stated in some rows and not others, as once, few, many or a class when expanded.

TRBJ1-2	NA	TRBV5-1	TRBD1	CASSAQGADYGYTF	TGCGCCAGCAGCGCTCAGGGGGCGGACTATGGCTACACCTTC
TRBJ2-3	once	TRBV7-3	NA	CASSLERADTQYF	TGTGCCAGCAGTTTAGAACGCGCAGATACGCAGTATTTT
TRBJ2-7	NA	TRBV3-1/TRBV3-2	TRBD2	CASSRASHSGGSSYEQYF	TGTGCCAGCAGCCGGGCCAGCCACAGCGGGGGCTCTTCCTACGAGCAGTACTTC
TRBJ2-3	NA	TRBV19	NA	CASSAGSDTQYF	TGTGCCAGTAGTGCGGGTTCAGATACGCAGTATTTT
TRBJ2-3	NA	TRBV6-5	NA	CASSYGRGHTDTQYF	TGTGCCAGCAGTTACGGCCGGGGACACACAGATACGCAGTATTTT
TRBJ2-4	NA	TRBV28	NA	CASKRNSAKNIQYF	TGTGCCAGCAAACGTAACTCAGCCAAAAACATTCAGTACTTC
TRBJ2-4	NA	TRBV2	NA	CASNSGAKNIQYF	TGTGCCAGCAACAGCGGGGCCAAAAACATTCAGTACTTC
TRBJ1-1	NA	TRBV7-3	TRBD1	CASSLLPHRQGGTEAFF	TGTGCCAGCAGCCTACTCCCCCATCGACAGGGCGGGACTGAAGCTTTCTTT
TRBJ2-3	NA	TRBV6-5	TRBD2	CASSLGLAGGNTQYF	TGTGCCAGCAGTTTGGGACTAGCGGGAGGGAATACGCAGTATTTT
TRBJ2-2	NA	TRBV6-2/TRBV6-3	NA	CASSYAGINTGELFF	TGTGCCAGCAGTTACGCGGGGATAAACACCGGGGAGCTGTTTTTT
TRBJ2-5	NA	TRBV3-1/TRBV3-2	TRBD2	CASSQGTSGTGEETQYF	TGTGCCAGCAGCCAAGGAACTAGCGGGACCGGGGAAGAGACCCAGTACTTC
TRBJ2-3	NA	TRBV5-1	TRBD2	CASSSAGITDTQYF	TGCGCCAGCAGCTCAGCGGGGATCACAGATACGCAGTATTTT